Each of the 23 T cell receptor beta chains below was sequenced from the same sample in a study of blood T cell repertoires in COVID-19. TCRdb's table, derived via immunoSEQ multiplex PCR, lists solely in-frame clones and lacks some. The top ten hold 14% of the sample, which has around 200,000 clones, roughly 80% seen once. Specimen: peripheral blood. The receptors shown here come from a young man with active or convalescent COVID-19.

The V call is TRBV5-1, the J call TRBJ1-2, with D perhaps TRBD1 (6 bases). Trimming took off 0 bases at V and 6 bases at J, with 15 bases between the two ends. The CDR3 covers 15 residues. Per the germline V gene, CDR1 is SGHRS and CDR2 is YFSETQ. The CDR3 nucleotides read TGCGCCAGCAGCTTGGGCCCCCAGGGGTCCGATGGCTACACCTTC. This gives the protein CASSLGPQGSDGYTF.

This CDR3 is CASSLASGGTTPPYEQYV. The CDR3 bases are TGTGCCAGCAGCTTGGCTAGCGGGGGGACCACCCCTCCCTACGAGCAGTACGTC. This chain links TRBV5-4 with TRBJ2-7; 11 bases line up with TRBD2. The trim removed 0 bases at V and 2 bases at J, leaving 10 bases unmatched. The CDR3 sequence is 18 residues long. The germline V gene has CDR1 SGHNT and CDR2 YYREEE (reference sequence).

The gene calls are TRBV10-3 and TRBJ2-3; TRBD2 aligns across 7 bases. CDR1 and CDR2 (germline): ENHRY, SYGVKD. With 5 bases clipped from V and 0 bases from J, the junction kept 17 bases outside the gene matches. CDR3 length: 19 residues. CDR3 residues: CAISPGGSGGYTSTDTQYF. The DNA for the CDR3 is TGTGCCATCAGTCCCGGCGGGAGCGGCGGTTACACTAGCACAGATACGCAGTATTTT.

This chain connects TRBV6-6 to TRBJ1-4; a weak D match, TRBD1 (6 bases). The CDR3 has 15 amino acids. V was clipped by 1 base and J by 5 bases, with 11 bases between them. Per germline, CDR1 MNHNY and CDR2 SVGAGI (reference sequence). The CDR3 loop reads CASSYLGGINEKLFF. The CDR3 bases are TGTGCCAGCAGTTACTTAGGGGGAATAAATGAAAAACTGTTTTTT.

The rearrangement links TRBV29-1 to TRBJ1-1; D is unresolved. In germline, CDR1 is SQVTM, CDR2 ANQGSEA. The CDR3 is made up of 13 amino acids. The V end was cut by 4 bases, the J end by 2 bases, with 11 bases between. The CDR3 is CSVGRGSNTEAFF. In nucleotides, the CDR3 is TGCAGCGTTGGCCGGGGTTCCAACACTGAAGCTTTCTTT.

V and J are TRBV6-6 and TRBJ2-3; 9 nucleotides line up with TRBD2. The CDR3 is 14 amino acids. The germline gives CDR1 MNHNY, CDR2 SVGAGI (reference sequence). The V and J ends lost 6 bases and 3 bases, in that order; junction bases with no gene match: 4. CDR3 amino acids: CASRDSGGTDTQYF. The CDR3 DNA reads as TGTGCCAGCAGGGACAGCGGGGGGACAGATACGCAGTATTTT.

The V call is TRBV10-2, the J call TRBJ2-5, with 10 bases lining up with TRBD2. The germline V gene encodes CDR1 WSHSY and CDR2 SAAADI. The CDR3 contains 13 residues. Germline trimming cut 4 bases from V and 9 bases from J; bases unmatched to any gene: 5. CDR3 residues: CASSALAGEAQYF. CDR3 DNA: TGCGCCAGCAGTGCTCTAGCGGGGGAGGCCCAGTACTTC.

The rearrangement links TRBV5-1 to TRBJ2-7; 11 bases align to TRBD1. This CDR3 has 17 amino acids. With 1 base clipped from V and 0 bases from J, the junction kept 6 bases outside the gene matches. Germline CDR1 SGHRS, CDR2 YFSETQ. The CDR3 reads CASSLPIGQGASYEQYV. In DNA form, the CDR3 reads TGCGCCAGCAGCTTGCCTATTGGACAGGGGGCCTCCTACGAGCAGTACGTC.

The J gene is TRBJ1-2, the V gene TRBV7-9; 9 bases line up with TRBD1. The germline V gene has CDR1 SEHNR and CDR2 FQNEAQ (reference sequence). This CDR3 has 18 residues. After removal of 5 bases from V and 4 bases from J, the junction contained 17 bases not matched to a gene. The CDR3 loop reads CASSTDRGSQRDLYGYTF. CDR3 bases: TGTGCCAGCAGCACCGACAGGGGGTCGCAGCGGGACCTCTATGGCTACACCTTC.

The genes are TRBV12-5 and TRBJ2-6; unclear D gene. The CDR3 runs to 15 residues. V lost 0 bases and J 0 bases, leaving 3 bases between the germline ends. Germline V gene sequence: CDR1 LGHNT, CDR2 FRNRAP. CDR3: CASGLVHSGANVLTF. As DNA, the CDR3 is TGTGCTAGTGGTTTGGTACACTCTGGGGCCAACGTCCTGACTTTC.

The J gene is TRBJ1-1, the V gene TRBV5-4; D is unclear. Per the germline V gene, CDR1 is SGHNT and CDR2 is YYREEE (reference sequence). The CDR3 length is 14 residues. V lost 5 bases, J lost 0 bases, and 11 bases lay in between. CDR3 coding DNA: TGTGCCAGCAGTCGGGGAGGGATGAACACTGAAGCTTTCTTT. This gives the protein CASSRGGMNTEAFF.

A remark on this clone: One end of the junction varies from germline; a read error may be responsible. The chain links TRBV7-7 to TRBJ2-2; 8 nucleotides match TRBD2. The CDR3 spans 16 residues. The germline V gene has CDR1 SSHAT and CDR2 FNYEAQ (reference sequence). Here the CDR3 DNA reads TGTGCTAGCAGCTTAGTAGCGGCGGGAGGTACCGGGGAGCTGTTTTTT. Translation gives CASSLVAAGGTGELFF.

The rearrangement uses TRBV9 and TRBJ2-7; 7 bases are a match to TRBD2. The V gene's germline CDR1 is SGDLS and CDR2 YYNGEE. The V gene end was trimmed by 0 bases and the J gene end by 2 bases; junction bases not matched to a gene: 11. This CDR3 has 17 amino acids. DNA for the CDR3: TGTGCCAGCAGCGTAGGGGCCGGGGGGACTGCCCCCTACGAGCAGTACTTC. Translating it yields CASSVGAGGTAPYEQYF.

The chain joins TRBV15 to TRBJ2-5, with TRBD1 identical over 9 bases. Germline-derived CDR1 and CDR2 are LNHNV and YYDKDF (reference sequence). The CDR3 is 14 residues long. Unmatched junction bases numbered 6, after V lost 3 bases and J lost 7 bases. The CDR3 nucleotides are TGTGCCACCAGCAGGCCCGACAGGGGGTGGACCCAGTACTTC. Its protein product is CATSRPDRGWTQYF.

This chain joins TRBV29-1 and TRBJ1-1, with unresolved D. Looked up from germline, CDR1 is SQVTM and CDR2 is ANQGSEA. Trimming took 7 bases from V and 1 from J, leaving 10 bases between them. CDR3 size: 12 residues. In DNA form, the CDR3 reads TGCAGCGCTGTCCTCCCGAACACTGAAGCTTTCTTT. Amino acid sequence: CSAVLPNTEAFF.

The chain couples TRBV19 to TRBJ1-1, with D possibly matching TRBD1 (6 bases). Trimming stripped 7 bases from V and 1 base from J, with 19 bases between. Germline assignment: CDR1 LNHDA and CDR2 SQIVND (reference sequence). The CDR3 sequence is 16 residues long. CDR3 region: CASTRPWGRGNTEAFF. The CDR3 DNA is TGTGCCAGTACCCGTCCCTGGGGCAGGGGGAACACTGAAGCTTTCTTT. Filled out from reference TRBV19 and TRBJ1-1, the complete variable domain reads DGGITQSPKYLFRKEGQNVTLSCEQNLNHDAMYWYRQDPGQGLRLIYYSQIVNDFQKGDIAEGYSVSREKKESFPLTVTSAQKNPTAFYLCASTRPWGRGNTEAFFGQGTRLTVV.

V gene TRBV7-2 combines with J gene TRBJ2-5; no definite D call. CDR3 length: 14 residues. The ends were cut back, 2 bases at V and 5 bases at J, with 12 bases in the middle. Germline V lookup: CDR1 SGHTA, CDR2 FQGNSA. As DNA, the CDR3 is TGTGCCAGCAGCTTATTAAGCGCCGGGGAGACCCAGTACTTC. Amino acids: CASSLLSAGETQYF.

The DNA of the CDR3 is TGTGCCAGCAGTCTCCGGGGGAGAGTTGAAAAACTGTTTTTT. It is translated as CASSLRGRVEKLFF. This rearrangement joins TRBV28 to TRBJ1-4, with D possibly matching TRBD1 (5 bases). Trimming took off 5 bases at V and 7 bases at J, with 14 bases between the two ends. The CDR3 runs 14 residues. The germline V gene encodes CDR1 MDHEN and CDR2 SYDVKM.

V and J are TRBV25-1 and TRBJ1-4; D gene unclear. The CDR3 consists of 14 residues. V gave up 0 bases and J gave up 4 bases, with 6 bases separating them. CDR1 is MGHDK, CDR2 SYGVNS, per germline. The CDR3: CASSEYQDNEKLFF. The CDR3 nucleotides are TGTGCCAGCAGTGAATATCAGGATAATGAAAAACTGTTTTTT.

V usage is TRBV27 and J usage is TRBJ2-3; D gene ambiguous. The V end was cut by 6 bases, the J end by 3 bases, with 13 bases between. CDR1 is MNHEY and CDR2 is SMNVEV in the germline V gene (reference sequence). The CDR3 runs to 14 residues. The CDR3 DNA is TGTGCCAGCAGGGGCCTTTCCGCAACAGATACGCAGTATTTT. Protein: CASRGLSATDTQYF.

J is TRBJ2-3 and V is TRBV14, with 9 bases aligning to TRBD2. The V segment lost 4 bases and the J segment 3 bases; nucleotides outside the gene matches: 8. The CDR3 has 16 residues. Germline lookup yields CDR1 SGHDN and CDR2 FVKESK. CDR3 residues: CASSPLAGRGTDTQYF. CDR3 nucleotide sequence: TGTGCCAGCAGCCCTCTAGCGGGAAGGGGAACAGATACGCAGTATTTT.

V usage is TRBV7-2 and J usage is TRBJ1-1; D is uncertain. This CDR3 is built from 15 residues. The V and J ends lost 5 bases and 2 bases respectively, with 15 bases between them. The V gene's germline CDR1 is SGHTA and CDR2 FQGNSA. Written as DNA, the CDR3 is TGTGCCAGCAGCCCAGCGGTAGGGATAAACACTGAAGCTTTCTTT. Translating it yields CASSPAVGINTEAFF.

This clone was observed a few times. CDR3 sequence (DNA): TGTGCCAGCAGCTTAGATACAGGGATCTATGGCTACACCTTC. This translates into CASSLDTGIYGYTF. V usage is TRBV7-9 and J usage is TRBJ1-2, with D perhaps matching TRBD1 (6 bases). The V end was cut by 1 base, the J end by 4 bases, with 10 bases between. The CDR3 spans 14 residues. CDR1 and CDR2 (germline): SEHNR, FQNEAQ (reference sequence).